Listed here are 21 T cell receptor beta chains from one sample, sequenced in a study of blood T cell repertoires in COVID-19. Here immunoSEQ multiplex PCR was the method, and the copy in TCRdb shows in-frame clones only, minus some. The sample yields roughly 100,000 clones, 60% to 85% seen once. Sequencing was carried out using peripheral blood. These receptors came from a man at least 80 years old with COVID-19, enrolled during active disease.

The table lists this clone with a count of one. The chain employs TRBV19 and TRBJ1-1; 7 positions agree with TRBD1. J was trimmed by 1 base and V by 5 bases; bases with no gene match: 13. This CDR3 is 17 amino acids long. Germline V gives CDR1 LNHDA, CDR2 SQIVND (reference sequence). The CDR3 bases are TGTGCCAGTAGTCTCTCATCTGCCGGGACAGCGAACACTGAAGCTTTCTTT. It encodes CASSLSSAGTANTEAFF.

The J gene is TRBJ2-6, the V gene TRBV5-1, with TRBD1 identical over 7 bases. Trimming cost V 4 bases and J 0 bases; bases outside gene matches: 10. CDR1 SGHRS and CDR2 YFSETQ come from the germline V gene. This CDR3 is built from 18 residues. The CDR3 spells CASSATGDSRSGANVLTF. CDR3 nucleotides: TGCGCCAGCAGCGCCACAGGGGATAGTCGCTCTGGGGCCAACGTCCTGACTTTC.

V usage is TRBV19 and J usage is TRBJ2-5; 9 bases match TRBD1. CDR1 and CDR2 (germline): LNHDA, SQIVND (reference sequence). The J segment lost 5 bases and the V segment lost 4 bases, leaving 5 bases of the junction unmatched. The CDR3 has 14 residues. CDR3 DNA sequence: TGTGCCAGTAGTACCCGGACAGGGGATGAGACCCAGTACTTC. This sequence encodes CASSTRTGDETQYF.

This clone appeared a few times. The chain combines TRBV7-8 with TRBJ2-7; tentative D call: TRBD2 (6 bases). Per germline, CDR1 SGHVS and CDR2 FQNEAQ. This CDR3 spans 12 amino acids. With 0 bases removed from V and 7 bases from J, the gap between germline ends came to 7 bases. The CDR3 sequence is CASSLAAGEQYF. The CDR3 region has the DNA TGTGCCAGCAGCTTAGCGGCGGGAGAGCAGTACTTC.

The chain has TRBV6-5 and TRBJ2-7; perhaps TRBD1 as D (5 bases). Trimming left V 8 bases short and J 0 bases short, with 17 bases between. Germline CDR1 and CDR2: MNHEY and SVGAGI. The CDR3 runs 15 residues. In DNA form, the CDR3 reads TGTGCCAGCTCTGGGGCCGCCTCCTACTCCTACGAGCAGTACTTC. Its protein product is CASSGAASYSYEQYF.

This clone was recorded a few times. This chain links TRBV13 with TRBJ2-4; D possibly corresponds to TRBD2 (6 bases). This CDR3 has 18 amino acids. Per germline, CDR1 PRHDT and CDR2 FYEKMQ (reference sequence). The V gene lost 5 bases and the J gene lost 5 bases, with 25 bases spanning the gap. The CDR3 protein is CASSHGGRVGPGENIQYF. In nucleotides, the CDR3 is TGTGCCAGCAGCCACGGCGGCAGGGTTGGCCCGGGAGAAAACATTCAGTACTTC.

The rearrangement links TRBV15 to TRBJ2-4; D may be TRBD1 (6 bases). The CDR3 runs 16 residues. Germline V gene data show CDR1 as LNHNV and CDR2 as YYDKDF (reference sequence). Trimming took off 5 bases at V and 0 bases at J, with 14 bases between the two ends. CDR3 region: CATSSGVRLAKNIQYF. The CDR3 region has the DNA TGTGCCACCAGCTCAGGGGTTCGGCTAGCCAAAAACATTCAGTACTTC. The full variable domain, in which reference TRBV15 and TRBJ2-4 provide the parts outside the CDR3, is DAMVIQNPRYQVTQFGKPVTLSCSQTLNHNVMYWYQQKSSQAPKLLFHYYDKDFNNEADTPDNFQSRRPNTSFCFLDIRSPGLGDTAMYLCATSSGVRLAKNIQYFGAGTRLSVL.

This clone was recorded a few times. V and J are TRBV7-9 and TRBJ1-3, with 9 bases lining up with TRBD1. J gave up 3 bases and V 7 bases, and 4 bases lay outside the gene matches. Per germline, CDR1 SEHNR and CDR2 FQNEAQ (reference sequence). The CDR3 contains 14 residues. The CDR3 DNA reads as TGTGCCAGCATCGTGGACAGGGGTGGAAACACCATATATTTT. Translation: CASIVDRGGNTIYF.

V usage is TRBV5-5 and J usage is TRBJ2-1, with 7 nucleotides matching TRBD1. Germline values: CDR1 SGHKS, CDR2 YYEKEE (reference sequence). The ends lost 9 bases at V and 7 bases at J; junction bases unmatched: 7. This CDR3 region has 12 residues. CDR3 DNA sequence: TGTGCCACCGGGACAGCCTTAAATGAGCAGTTCTTC. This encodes CATGTALNEQFF.

For the CDR3, the DNA is TGTGCCAGCAGTCCGGCGGGGGGGGCAGGAAAACTGTTTTTT. Translating gives CASSPAGGAGKLFF. This chain uses TRBV6-6 with TRBJ1-4; D is possibly TRBD1 (6 bases). Trimming cost V 5 bases and J 10 bases, with 17 bases left between them. The CDR3 is 14 amino acids. Germline V CDR1 and CDR2: MNHNY, SVGAGI (reference sequence).

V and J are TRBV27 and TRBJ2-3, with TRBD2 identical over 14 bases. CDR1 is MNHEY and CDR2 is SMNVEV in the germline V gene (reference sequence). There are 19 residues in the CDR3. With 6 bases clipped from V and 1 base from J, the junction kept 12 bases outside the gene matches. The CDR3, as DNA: TGTGCCAGCAGCTACTCCCGACTAGCGGGAGGGCTGGGCACAGATACGCAGTATTTT. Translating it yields CASSYSRLAGGLGTDTQYF.

CDR3 sequence: CASSLGLAGAGELFF. CDR3 in DNA: TGTGCCAGCAGTTTGGGACTAGCGGGAGCCGGGGAGCTGTTTTTT. The chain links TRBV27 to TRBJ2-2; 14 positions match TRBD2. Trimming took 3 bases from V and 6 from J; bases not matched to a gene: 0. This CDR3 comprises 15 residues. From germline, CDR1 is MNHEY and CDR2 SMNVEV (reference sequence).

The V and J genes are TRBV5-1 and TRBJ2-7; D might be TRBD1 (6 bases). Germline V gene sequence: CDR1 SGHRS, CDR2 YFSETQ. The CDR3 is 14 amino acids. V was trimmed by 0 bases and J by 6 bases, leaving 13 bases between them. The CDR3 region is CASSLGAGAAEQYF. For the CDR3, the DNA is TGCGCCAGCAGCTTGGGGGCAGGGGCCGCCGAGCAGTACTTC. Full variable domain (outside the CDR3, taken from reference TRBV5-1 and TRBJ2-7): KAGVTQTPRYLIKTRGQQVTLSCSPISGHRSVSWYQQTPGQGLQFLFEYFSETQRNKGNFPGRFSGRQFSNSRSEMNVSTLELGDSALYLCASSLGAGAAEQYFGPGTRLTVT.

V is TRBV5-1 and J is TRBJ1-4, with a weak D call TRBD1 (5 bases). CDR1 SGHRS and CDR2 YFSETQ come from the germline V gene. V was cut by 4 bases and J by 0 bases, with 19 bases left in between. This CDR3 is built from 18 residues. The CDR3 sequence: CASSHVGAAIATNEKLFF. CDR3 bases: TGCGCCAGCAGCCACGTAGGGGCAGCTATTGCAACTAATGAAAAACTGTTTTTT.

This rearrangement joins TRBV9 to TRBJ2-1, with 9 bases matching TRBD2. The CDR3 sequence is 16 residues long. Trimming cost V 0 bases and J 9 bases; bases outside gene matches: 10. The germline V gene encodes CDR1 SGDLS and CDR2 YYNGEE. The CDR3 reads CASSVGGSGSFSEQFF. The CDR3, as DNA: TGTGCCAGCAGCGTAGGGGGTAGCGGGAGTTTTAGTGAGCAGTTCTTC.

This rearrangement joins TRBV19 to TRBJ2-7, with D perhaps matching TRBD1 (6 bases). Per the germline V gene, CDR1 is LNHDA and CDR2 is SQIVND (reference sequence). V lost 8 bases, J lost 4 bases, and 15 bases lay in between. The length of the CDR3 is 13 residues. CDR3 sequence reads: CASGRGTTYEQYF. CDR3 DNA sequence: TGTGCCAGTGGGCGTGGGACAACGTACGAGCAGTACTTC.

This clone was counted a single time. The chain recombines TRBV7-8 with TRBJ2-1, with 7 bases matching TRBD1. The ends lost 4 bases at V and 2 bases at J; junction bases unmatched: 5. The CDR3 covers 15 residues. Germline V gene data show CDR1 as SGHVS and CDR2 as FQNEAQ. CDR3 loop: CASSSTGVPYNEQFF. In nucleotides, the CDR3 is TGTGCCAGCAGCTCAACAGGGGTTCCCTACAATGAGCAGTTCTTC.

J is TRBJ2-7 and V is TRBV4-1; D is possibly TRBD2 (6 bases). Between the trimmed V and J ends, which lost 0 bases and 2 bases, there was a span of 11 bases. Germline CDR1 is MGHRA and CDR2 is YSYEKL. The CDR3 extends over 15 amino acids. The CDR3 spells CASSQESGQAYEQYF. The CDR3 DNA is TGCGCCAGCAGCCAAGAGAGCGGGCAGGCCTACGAGCAGTACTTC.

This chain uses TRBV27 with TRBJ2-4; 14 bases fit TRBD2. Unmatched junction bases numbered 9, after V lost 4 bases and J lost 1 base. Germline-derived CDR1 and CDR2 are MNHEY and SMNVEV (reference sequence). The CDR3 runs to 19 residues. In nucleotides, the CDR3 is TGTGCCAGCAGTTCGGGACTAGCGGGAGTGGTTGAGGCCAAAAACATTCAGTACTTC. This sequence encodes CASSSGLAGVVEAKNIQYF.

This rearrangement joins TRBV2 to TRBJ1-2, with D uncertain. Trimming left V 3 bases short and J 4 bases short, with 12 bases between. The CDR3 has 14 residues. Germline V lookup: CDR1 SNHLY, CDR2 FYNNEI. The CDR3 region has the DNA TGTGCCAGCAGTGATAGAGGGATGTTCTATGGCTACACCTTC. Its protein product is CASSDRGMFYGYTF. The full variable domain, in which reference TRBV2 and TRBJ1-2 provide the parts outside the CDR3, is EPEVTQTPSHQVTQMGQEVILRCVPISNHLYFYWYRQILGQKVEFLVSFYNNEISEKSEIFDDQFSVERPDGSNFTLKIRSTKLEDSAMYFCASSDRGMFYGYTFGSGTRLTVV.

CDR3 coding DNA: TGTGCCTGGAGTCGCGCTGAAGCTTTCTTT. It is translated as CAWSRAEAFF. The gene calls are TRBV30 and TRBJ1-1, with D hard to call. V was pared by 2 bases and J by 6 bases, with 4 bases between. This CDR3 is built from 10 residues. Germline CDR1 is GTSNPN and CDR2 is SVGIG (reference sequence). Complete variable domain (other parts from reference TRBV30 and TRBJ1-1): SQTIHQWPATLVQPVGSPLSLECTVEGTSNPNLYWYRQAAGRGLQLLFYSVGIGQISSEVPQNLSASRPQDRQFILSSKKLLLSDSGFYLCAWSRAEAFFGQGTRLTVV.